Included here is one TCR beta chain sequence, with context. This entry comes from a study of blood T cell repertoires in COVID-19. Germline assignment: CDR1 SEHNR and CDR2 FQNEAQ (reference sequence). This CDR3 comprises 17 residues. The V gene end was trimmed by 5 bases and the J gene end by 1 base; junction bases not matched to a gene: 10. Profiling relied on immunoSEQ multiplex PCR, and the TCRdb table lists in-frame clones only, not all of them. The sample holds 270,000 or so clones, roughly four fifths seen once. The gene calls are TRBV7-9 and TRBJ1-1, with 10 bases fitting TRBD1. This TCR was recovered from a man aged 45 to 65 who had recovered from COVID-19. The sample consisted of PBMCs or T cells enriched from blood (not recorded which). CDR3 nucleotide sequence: TGTGCCAGCAGCCCAGACGGGACAGGGGTTCGGAACACTGAAGCTTTCTTT. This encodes CASSPDGTGVRNTEAFF.